Presented here are 21 T cell receptor beta chains from one specimen sequenced in a study of breast tumors, draining lymph nodes, adjacent tissues. TCRdb recomputed calls from the multiplex PCR reads with MiXCR, one row per CDR3 protein. The table shows about 21,000 distinct CDR3 sequences, with 41% occurring only once. The sequenced material came from breast tumor tissue. These receptor sequences come from a female donor with breast cancer. Some clones in this sample may be carry-over from other donors' samples.

This clonotype was detected a few times. The chain carries TRBV4-1 and TRBJ2-1; possible D gene TRBD2, 6 bases. CDR3 length equals 18 residues. Deletions cut 3 bases from V and 2 bases from J, with 20 bases between. Germline loops: CDR1 MGHRA, CDR2 YSYEKL. The CDR3 region has the DNA TGCGCCAGCAGCCAGATACCCCGGTCACTAGCCCCCTACAATGAGCAGTTCTTC. Amino acids: CASSQIPRSLAPYNEQFF.

This clonotype was recorded a few times. This sequence joins TRBV18 and TRBJ2-7; D gene ambiguous. Trimming removed 2 bases at V and 5 bases at J, with 7 bases between. In germline, CDR1 is KGHSH, CDR2 LQKENI. The CDR3 sequence is 12 residues long. CDR3 protein: CASSPFGDEQYF. CDR3 coding DNA: TGTGCCAGCTCACCATTCGGCGACGAGCAGTACTTC.

The sample holds a few counts of this clonotype. J is TRBJ1-1 and V is TRBV30; no firm D call. Germline CDR1 and CDR2: GTSNPN and SVGIG (reference sequence). Trimming cost V 3 bases and J 3 bases, with 11 bases left between them. The CDR3 is 13 amino acids. The CDR3 nucleotides read TGTGCCTGGAGGAAAGGTCGGGACACTGAAGCTTTCTTT. This codes for CAWRKGRDTEAFF. Complete variable domain (other parts from reference TRBV30 and TRBJ1-1): SQTIHQWPATLVQPVGSPLSLECTVEGTSNPNLYWYRQAAGRGLQLLFYSVGIGQISSEVPQNLSASRPQDRQFILSSKKLLLSDSGFYLCAWRKGRDTEAFFGQGTRLTVV.

The chain recombines TRBV19 with TRBJ2-7; the match to TRBD2 covers 12 bases. V lost 6 bases and J lost 6; bases outside the gene matches: 12. Germline lookup yields CDR1 LNHDA and CDR2 SQIVND (reference sequence). This CDR3 is 16 amino acids long. DNA for the CDR3: TGTGCCAGTAGCCCTAGCGGGAGGGCCAACCGGTTCGAGCAGTACTTC. It yields the protein CASSPSGRANRFEQYF.

This clonotype came up a few times. The chain recombines TRBV18 with TRBJ2-1; tentative D call: TRBD2 (5 bases). CDR3 length: 13 amino acids. V was clipped by 8 bases and J by 6 bases, with 14 bases between them. CDR1 and CDR2 (germline): KGHSH, LQKENI. The CDR3 is CASTRTPRNEQFF. The DNA for the CDR3 is TGTGCCAGCACTAGGACCCCCCGCAATGAGCAGTTCTTC.

The chain links TRBV2 to TRBJ1-6; D remains ambiguous. Trimming took off 1 base at V and 0 bases at J, with 10 bases between the two ends. Germline CDR1 is SNHLY and CDR2 is FYNNEI. This CDR3 is 17 amino acids long. CDR3 protein: CASSEEAPSSYNSPLHF. DNA for the CDR3: TGTGCCAGCAGTGAAGAAGCTCCGAGCTCCTATAATTCACCCCTCCACTTT.

This clonotype was recorded at least ten times. This chain connects TRBV5-6 to TRBJ2-7; 8 bases align to TRBD1. This CDR3 is built from 15 residues. V trimming: 1 base; J trimming: 5 bases; junction bases outside the gene matches: 8. Germline CDR1 and CDR2: SGHDT and YYEEEE. The CDR3 bases are TGTGCCAGCAGCTTGCGGTGGCAGGGGGCACACGAGCAGTACTTC. The encoded protein is CASSLRWQGAHEQYF.

This clonotype was observed a few times. CDR3 sequence: CASSLGTGGLNTEAFF. The CDR3, as DNA: TGTGCCAGCAGCCTCGGGACAGGGGGGCTGAACACTGAAGCTTTCTTT. The chain carries TRBV7-9 and TRBJ1-1; 11 nucleotides agree with TRBD1. CDR3 length equals 16 residues. Trimming removed 5 bases from V and 0 bases from J; junction bases left unmatched: 5. CDR1 is SEHNR, CDR2 FQNEAQ, per germline (reference sequence).

This clonotype was seen ten or more times. The chain is built from TRBV7-9 and TRBJ2-5, with D tentatively TRBD2 (6 bases). Germline CDR1 and CDR2: SEHNR and FQNEAQ (reference sequence). V was clipped by 9 bases and J by 3 bases, with 23 bases between them. The CDR3 totals 16 residues. The CDR3 DNA follows: TGTGCCAGTTTTAGGGAATGGGACTCTAGGAAAGAGACCCAGTACTTC. Translated: CASFREWDSRKETQYF.

By share of the sample, this clonotype is medium-sized. The chain has TRBV11-2 and TRBJ2-5; D unclear. This CDR3 region has 12 residues. Germline V gene data show CDR1 as SGHAT and CDR2 as FQNNGV. V gave up 5 bases and J gave up 6 bases, with 10 bases separating them. DNA of the CDR3: TGTGCCAGCAGCGCAACTACAAAGACCCAGTACTTC. It codes for CASSATTKTQYF.

This clonotype has ten or more counts. The chain has TRBV7-2 and TRBJ2-2; D is undetermined. This CDR3 is built from 16 residues. With 8 bases removed from V and 1 base from J, the gap between germline ends came to 17 bases. Germline assignment: CDR1 SGHTA and CDR2 FQGNSA. The CDR3 region is CASAGLQVKNTGELFF. CDR3 bases: TGTGCCAGCGCCGGGTTACAAGTAAAGAACACCGGGGAGCTGTTTTTT. The whole variable domain, filled in from reference TRBV7-2 and TRBJ2-2, reads GAGVSQSPSNKVTEKGKDVELRCDPISGHTALYWYRQSLGQGLEFLIYFQGNSAPDKSGLPSDRFSAERTGGSVSTLTIQRTQQEDSAVYLCASAGLQVKNTGELFFGEGSRLTVL.

This clonotype was counted many times. This rearrangement joins TRBV12-3 or TRBV12-4 to TRBJ1-2; no clear D gene. Trimming took off 3 bases at V and 7 bases at J, with 12 bases between the two ends. This CDR3 contains 13 residues. The CDR3 DNA reads as TGTGCCAGCAGTTTGCCAGGAGCAGGTGGCTACACCTTC. Amino acid sequence: CASSLPGAGGYTF.

J is TRBJ1-2 and V is TRBV6-2 or TRBV6-3, with 7 positions matching TRBD1. Germline V lookup: CDR1 MNHEY, CDR2 SVGEGT. With 5 bases clipped from V and 5 bases from J, the junction kept 5 bases outside the gene matches. The CDR3 is 13 residues long. The CDR3 nucleotides read TGTGCCAGCAGTCCCCCGGGACAGTATGGCTACACCTTC. This encodes CASSPPGQYGYTF.

To note about this clonotype: The junction and the germline gene differ at one end; a read error may be behind it. The V and J genes are TRBV5-1 and TRBJ1-6; D may be TRBD1 (6 bases). The CDR3 totals 15 residues. Germline CDR1 and CDR2: SGHRS and YFSETQ. The CDR3 is CASRDDGTWNSPLHF. The CDR3 DNA reads as TGTGCCAGCAGAGACGACGGGACATGGAATTCACCCCTCCACTTT.

The V gene is TRBV2, the J gene TRBJ1-3; TRBD1 agrees at 10 bases. The CDR3 is 19 amino acids. The trim removed 5 bases at V and 1 base at J, leaving 14 bases unmatched. Germline values: CDR1 SNHLY, CDR2 FYNNEI. The CDR3 sequence is CASSQTGGRRFESGNTIYF. Here the CDR3 DNA reads TGTGCCAGCAGTCAGACAGGGGGCAGGAGGTTCGAGTCTGGAAACACCATATATTTT.

As to this clonotype: This may come from a read error, since a much larger clone is one base off. In this CDR3 the conserved last residue, phenylalanine or tryptophan, is missing, so a read error is likely. The chain carries TRBV12-3 or TRBV12-4 and TRBJ2-7; weak D call: TRBD2 (5 bases). The V end was cut by 3 bases, the J end by 6 bases, with 9 bases between. CDR3 size: 12 residues. The CDR3 DNA follows: TGTGCCAGCAGTTTTACGGGGTCCGAGCAGTACTCC. Translated, it gives CASSFTGSEQYS.

V gene TRBV30 combines with J gene TRBJ1-6, with 8 nucleotides matching TRBD1. J was trimmed by 7 bases and V by 5 bases; bases with no gene match: 4. The CDR3 length is 13 residues. Germline CDR1 GTSNPN, CDR2 SVGIG (reference sequence). The CDR3 DNA is TGTGCCTGGGACAGGGGCGGGAATTCACCCCTCCACTTT. Amino acid sequence: CAWDRGGNSPLHF.

The chain has TRBV5-4 and TRBJ1-2; D is ambiguous. Between the trimmed V and J ends, which lost 4 bases and 3 bases, there was a span of 10 bases. The CDR3 has 13 residues. Per germline, CDR1 SGHNT and CDR2 YYREEE (reference sequence). CDR3 residues: CASSPTGDYGYTF. The CDR3 DNA follows: TGTGCCAGCAGCCCGACGGGTGACTATGGCTACACCTTC.

This clonotype is medium-sized in the sample. V gene TRBV11-2 combines with J gene TRBJ1-4, with 9 bases identical to TRBD1. The germline gives CDR1 SGHAT, CDR2 FQNNGV. The J segment lost 7 bases and the V segment lost 3 bases, leaving 3 bases of the junction unmatched. The length of the CDR3 is 14 residues. The CDR3: CASSFRQGGEKLFF. The CDR3 coding sequence is TGTGCCAGCAGCTTCCGACAGGGGGGTGAAAAACTGTTTTTT.

Ten or more counts support this clonotype. The rearrangement joins TRBV5-1 to TRBJ1-3; maybe TRBD1 (6 bases). This CDR3 is 14 amino acids long. V was cut by 6 bases and J by 0 bases, with 10 bases left in between. Per germline, CDR1 SGHRS and CDR2 YFSETQ. The CDR3 sequence is CASKGQTSGNTIYF. In DNA, the CDR3 is TGCGCCAGCAAAGGACAGACCTCTGGAAACACCATATATTTT.

With regard to this clonotype: A read error may be the cause here, since a much bigger clone is one base away. This rearrangement joins TRBV12-3 or TRBV12-4 to TRBJ1-4; 10 nucleotides align to TRBD1. Losses at the gene ends were 3 bases for V and 8 bases for J; bases not matched to a gene: 6. This CDR3 is 15 amino acids long. The CDR3: CASSFGTGAGEKLFF. The CDR3 DNA is TGTGCCAGCAGTTTCGGGACAGGGGCTGGGGAAAAACTGTTTTTT.